This entry features one T cell receptor beta chain sequence. This sample was included in a study of T cell changes during pregnancy in multiple sclerosis. V gave up 3 bases and J gave up 4 bases; unmatched junction bases: 6. CDR1 KGHSH and CDR2 LQKENI come from the germline V gene. This CDR3 spans 14 amino acids. This table comes from immunoSEQ multiplex PCR, and its TCRdb copy is limited to in-frame clones, with some not included. The table lists about 98,000 clones, about 92% of them singletons, with around 2.1% in the top ten. The source material was peripheral blood, sampled after pregnancy. This rearrangement joins TRBV18 to TRBJ2-7; TRBD2 aligns across 7 bases. This receptor was identified in a female donor in good health, enrolled as a control in a pregnancy study. CDR3 sequence reads: CASSPGEGRYEQYF. Written as DNA, the CDR3 is TGTGCCAGCTCACCGGGGGAGGGAAGATACGAGCAGTACTTC.